The source of this T cell receptor beta chain is a study of blood T cells in healthy people across ages. This clonotype was counted between two and nine times. The CDR3 runs 13 residues. In germline, CDR1 is ENHRY, CDR2 SYGVKD. J gave up 5 bases and V 3 bases, and 3 bases lay outside the gene matches. With a J-beta primer mix and a sample-barcoded 5' primer, a second PCR ran about 6 to 11 cycles. TCRdb ran MiXCR on the 5' RACE reads and lists one entry per CDR3 protein. The sample has over a million distinct CDR3 sequences; 35% to 50% are singletons. Sequencing was carried out using blood. This chain links TRBV10-3 with TRBJ2-7, with 8 nucleotides matching TRBD2. The TCR originated in a woman in her sixties or seventies in good health. As DNA, the CDR3 is TGTGCCATCAGTGACCGGACTAGCCACGAGCAGTACTTC. Its protein product is CAISDRTSHEQYF.